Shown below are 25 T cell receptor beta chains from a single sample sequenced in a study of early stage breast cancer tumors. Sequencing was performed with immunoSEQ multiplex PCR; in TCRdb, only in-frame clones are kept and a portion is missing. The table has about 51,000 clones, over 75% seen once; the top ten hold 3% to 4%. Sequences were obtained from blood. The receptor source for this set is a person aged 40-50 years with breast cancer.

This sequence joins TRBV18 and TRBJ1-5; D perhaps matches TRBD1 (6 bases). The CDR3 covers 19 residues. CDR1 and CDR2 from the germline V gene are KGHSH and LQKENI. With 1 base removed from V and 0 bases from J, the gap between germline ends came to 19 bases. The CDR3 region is CASSPRRLGGDYSNQPQHF. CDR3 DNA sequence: TGTGCCAGCTCACCACGTAGACTCGGGGGCGATTATAGCAATCAGCCCCAGCATTTT.

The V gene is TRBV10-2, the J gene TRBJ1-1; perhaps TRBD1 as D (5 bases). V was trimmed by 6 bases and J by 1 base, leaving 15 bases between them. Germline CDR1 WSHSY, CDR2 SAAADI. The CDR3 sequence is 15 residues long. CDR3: CASSPTGPRNTEAFF. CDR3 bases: TGCGCCAGCAGCCCCACGGGACCGAGGAACACTGAAGCTTTCTTT.

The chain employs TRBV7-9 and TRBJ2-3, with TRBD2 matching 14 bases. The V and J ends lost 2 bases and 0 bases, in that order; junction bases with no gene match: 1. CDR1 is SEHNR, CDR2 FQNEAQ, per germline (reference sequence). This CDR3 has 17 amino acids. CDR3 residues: CASSLRTSGGSTDTQYF. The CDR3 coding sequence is TGTGCCAGCAGCTTACGGACTAGCGGGGGGAGCACAGATACGCAGTATTTT.

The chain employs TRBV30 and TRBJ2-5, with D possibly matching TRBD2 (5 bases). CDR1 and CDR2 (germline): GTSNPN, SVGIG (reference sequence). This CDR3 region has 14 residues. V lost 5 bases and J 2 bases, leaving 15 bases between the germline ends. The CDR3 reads CAWAAGLRQETQYF. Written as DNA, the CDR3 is TGTGCCTGGGCCGCGGGTCTGCGACAAGAGACCCAGTACTTC.

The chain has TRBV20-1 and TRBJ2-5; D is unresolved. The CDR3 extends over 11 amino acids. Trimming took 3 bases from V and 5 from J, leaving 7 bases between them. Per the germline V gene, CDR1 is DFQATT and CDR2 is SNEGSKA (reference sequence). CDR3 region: CSASSGETQYF. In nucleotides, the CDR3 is TGCAGTGCTAGTTCCGGGGAGACCCAGTACTTC.

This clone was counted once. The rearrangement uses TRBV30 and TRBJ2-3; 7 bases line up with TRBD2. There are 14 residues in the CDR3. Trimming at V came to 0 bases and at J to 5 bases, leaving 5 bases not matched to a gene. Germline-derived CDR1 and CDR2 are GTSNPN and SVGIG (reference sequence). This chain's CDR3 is CAWSVSGGRDTQYF. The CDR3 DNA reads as TGTGCCTGGAGTGTATCGGGAGGTCGAGATACGCAGTATTTT.

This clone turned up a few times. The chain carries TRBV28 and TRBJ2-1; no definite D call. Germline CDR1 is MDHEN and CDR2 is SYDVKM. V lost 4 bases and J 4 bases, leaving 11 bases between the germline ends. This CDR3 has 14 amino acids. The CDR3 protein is CASSSYDDYNEQFF. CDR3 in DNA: TGTGCCAGCAGTTCGTACGATGATTACAATGAGCAGTTCTTC. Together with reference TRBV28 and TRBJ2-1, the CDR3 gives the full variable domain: DVKVTQSSRYLVKRTGEKVFLECVQDMDHENMFWYRQDPGLGLRLIYFSYDVKMKEKGDIPEGYSVSREKKERFSLILESASTNQTSMYLCASSSYDDYNEQFFGPGTRLTVL.

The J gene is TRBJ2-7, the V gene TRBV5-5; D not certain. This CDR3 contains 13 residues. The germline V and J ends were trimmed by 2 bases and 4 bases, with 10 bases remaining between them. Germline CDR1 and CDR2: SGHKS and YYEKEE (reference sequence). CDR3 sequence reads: CASSFHLVYEQYF. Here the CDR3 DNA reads TGTGCCAGCAGCTTTCATCTGGTATACGAGCAGTACTTC.

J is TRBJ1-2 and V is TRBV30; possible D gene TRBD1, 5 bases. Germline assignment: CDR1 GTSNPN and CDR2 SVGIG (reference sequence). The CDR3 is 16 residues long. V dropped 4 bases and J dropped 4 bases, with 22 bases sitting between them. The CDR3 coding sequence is TGTGCCTGGAAATCGAAGGGGCCTTGGGGTGGCTATGGCTACACCTTC. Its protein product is CAWKSKGPWGGYGYTF.

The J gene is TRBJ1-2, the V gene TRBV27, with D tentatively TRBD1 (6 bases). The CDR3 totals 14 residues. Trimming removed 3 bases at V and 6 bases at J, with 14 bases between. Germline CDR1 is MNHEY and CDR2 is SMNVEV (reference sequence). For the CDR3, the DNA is TGTGCCAGCAGTTTCTCCCGGGGGCGGGATGGCTACACCTTC. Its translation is CASSFSRGRDGYTF.

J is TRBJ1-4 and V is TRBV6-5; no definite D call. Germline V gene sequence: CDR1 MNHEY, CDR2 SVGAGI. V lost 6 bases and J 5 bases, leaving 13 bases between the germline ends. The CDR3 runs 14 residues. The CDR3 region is CASRPGRVNEKLFF. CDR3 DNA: TGTGCCAGCAGACCCGGACGGGTAAATGAAAAACTGTTTTTT.

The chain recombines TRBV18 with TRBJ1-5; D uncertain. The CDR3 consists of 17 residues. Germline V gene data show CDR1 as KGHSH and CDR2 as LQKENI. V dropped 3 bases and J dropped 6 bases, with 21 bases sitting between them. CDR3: CASSPVGSSVEAQPQHF. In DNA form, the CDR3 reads TGTGCCAGCTCACCTGTAGGAAGTAGCGTAGAGGCTCAGCCCCAGCATTTT.

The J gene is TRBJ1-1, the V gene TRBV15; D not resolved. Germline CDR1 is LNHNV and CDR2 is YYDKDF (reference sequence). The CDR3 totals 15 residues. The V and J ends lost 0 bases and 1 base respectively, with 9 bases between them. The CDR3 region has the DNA TGTGCCACCAGCAGAGATAACCGGCCGAACACTGAAGCTTTCTTT. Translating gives CATSRDNRPNTEAFF. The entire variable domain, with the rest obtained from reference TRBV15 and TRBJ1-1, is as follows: DAMVIQNPRYQVTQFGKPVTLSCSQTLNHNVMYWYQQKSSQAPKLLFHYYDKDFNNEADTPDNFQSRRPNTSFCFLDIRSPGLGDTAMYLCATSRDNRPNTEAFFGQGTRLTVV.

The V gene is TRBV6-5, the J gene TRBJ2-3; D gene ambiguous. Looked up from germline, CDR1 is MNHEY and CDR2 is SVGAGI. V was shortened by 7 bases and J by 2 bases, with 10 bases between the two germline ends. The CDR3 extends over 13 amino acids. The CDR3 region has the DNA TGTGCCAGCATCGGTGGAGTCACAGATACGCAGTATTTT. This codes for CASIGGVTDTQYF.

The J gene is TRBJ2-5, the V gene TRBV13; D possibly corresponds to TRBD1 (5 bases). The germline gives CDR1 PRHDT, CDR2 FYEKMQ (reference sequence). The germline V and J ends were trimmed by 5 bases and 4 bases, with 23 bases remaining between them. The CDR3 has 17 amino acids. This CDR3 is CASSLRIGGARGETQYF. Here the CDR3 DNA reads TGTGCCAGCAGCCTAAGGATTGGCGGAGCAAGGGGAGAGACCCAGTACTTC.

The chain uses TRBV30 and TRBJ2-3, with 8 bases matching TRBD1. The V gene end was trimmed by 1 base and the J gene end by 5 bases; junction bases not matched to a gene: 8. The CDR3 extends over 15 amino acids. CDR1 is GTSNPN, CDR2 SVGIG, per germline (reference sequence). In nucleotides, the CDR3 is TGTGCCTGGAGTGCGGGACAGGCTCATTTAGATACGCAGTATTTT. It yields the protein CAWSAGQAHLDTQYF.

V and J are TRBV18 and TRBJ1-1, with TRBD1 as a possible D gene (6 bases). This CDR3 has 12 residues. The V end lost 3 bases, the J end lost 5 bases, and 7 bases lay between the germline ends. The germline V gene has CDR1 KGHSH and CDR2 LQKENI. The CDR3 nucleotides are TGTGCCAGCTCACCGGACAGAACTGAAGCTTTCTTT. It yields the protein CASSPDRTEAFF.

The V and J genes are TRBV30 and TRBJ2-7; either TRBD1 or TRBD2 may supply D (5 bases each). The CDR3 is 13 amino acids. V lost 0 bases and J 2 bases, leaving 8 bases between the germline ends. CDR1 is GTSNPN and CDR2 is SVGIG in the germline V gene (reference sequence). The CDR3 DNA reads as TGTGCCTGGAGTGTGGGGGACCCCTACGAGCAGTACTTC. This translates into CAWSVGDPYEQYF.

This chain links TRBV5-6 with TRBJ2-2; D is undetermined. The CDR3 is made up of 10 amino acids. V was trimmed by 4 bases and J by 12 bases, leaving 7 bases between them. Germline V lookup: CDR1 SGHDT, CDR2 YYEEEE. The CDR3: CASSLLKLFF. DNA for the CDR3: TGTGCCAGCAGCCTCCTTAAGCTGTTTTTT.

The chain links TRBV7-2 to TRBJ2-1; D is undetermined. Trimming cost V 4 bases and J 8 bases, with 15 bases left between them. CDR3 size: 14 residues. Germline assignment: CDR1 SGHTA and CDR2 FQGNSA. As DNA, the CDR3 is TGTGCCAGCAGCTCCACTAACCTTCTCCATGAGCAGTTCTTC. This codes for CASSSTNLLHEQFF.

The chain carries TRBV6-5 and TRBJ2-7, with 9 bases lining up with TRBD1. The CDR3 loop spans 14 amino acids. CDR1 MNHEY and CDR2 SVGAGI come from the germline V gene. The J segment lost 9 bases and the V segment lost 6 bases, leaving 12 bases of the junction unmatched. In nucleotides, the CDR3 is TGTGCCAGCAGGGACACGGGACAGGGTTCCACGCAGTACTTC. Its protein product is CASRDTGQGSTQYF.

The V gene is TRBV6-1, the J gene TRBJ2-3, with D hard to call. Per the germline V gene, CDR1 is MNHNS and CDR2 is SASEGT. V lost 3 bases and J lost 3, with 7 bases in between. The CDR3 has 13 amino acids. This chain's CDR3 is CASSDGTTDTQYF. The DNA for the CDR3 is TGTGCCAGCAGTGATGGAACTACAGATACGCAGTATTTT.

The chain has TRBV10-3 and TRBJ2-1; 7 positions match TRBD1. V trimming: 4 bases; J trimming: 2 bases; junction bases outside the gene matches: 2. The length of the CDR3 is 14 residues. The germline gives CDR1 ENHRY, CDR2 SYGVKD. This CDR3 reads CAISAGTAYNEQFF. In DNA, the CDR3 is TGTGCCATCAGTGCTGGGACAGCCTACAATGAGCAGTTCTTC.

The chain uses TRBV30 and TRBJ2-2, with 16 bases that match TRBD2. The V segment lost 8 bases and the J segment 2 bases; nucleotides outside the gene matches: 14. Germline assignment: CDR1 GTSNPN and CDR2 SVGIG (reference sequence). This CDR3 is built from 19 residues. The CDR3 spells CARYKPGLAGGPNTGELFF. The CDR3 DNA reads TGTGCCCGATACAAACCGGGACTAGCGGGAGGGCCCAACACCGGGGAGCTGTTTTTT. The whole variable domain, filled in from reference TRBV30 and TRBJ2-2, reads SQTIHQWPATLVQPVGSPLSLECTVEGTSNPNLYWYRQAAGRGLQLLFYSVGIGQISSEVPQNLSASRPQDRQFILSSKKLLLSDSGFYLCARYKPGLAGGPNTGELFFGEGSRLTVL.

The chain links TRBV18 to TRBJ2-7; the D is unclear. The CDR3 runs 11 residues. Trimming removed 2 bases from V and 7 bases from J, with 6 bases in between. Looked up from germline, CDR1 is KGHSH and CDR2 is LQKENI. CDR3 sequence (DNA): TGTGCCAGCTCACCAATCGGGGAGCAGTACTTC. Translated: CASSPIGEQYF.